This record looks at one T cell receptor (beta chain) sequence and its context. This entry comes from a study of blood T cell dynamics during melanoma immunotherapy. Time point in this sample: pre-treatment baseline. Germline assignment: CDR1 SGHDT and CDR2 YYEEEE. Deletions cut 4 bases from V and 3 bases from J, with 16 bases between. This CDR3 is 15 amino acids long. TCRdb's table, derived via immunoSEQ multiplex PCR, lists solely in-frame clones and lacks some. This sample carries about 6,400 clones, approximately 85% of them seen once, and the ten largest clones take 1.5% to 2%. The receptor's source is a human donor with melanoma. The material was blood, obtained from a patient treated with checkpoint blockade. V usage is TRBV5-6 and J usage is TRBJ2-5, with D hard to call. In DNA, the CDR3 is TGTGCCAGCAGCCCCCTGTATAGGCGCGAAGAGACCCAGTACTTC. Translating gives CASSPLYRREETQYF.